This TCR beta chain emerged from a study of shared clonotypes between healthy human individuals (dated by TCRdb to 2020 to 2021). With regard to the full study: The cohort comprised a couple of women and a few men aged 18 to 49 years. Each donor's leukapheresis produced roughly between roughly 0.85 and 9 billion PBMCs. Different laboratories and diverse techniques were used to prepare libraries and sequence TCR repertoires, to increase sequencing depth and limit assay-specific biases. To estimate repertoire size and how much clonotype sharing occurs between individuals, the study deeply sequenced the blood TCR repertoires of several healthy adults. Per donor, three plates each were used for CD4 naive and CD4 memory, two for CD8 naive, and one for CD8 memory.

About this clone itself: Its cognate antigen has yet to be identified. No base qualities exist here, and no much larger clone lies one base off it.

Using the deep immunoSEQ assay, TCR CDR3 regions were amplified from genomic DNA by multiplex PCR. For each cell subset, the extracted genomic DNA was distributed evenly across all wells of several immunoSEQ 96-well plates, and each plate served as one replicate. For sorted subsets, around 0.2 ug genomic DNA, equal to approximately 30,000 T cell genomes, was loaded into each replicate PCR. Purified libraries were quantified with a Qubit 3.0 fluorometer, sized on a Bioanalyzer 2100, and re-quantified with the KAPA Library Quantification kit. Each immunoSEQ 96-well plate was sequenced on its own single-read 150-cycle Illumina NextSeq 550 flow cell. Turning to the authors' computational methods: Because the immunoSEQ output held only junctional sequences and lacked quality scores, the filtering could not match the filtering applied to full-length reads. Sequences were annotated with PyIR, a Python wrapper for IgBLAST v1.9, and V/J genes and CDR3 were assigned using IMGT germline references. Reads with weak V/J assignments (E-value above 1e-6), missing CDR3, stop codons, out-of-frame junctions, or ambiguous translated residues were removed. V3J clonotypes were defined by identical inferred V gene, J gene, and CDR3 amino acid sequence. Percentage overlap between repertoires was calculated by dividing the number of shared unique clonotypes by the size of the smaller repertoire. Richness of each repertoire was evaluated using RTK rarefaction, the Chao1 estimator, and Recon v2.1 estimates of unobserved clonotypes. For all TCRbeta clonotypes obtained by the gDNA method from a few donors, generation probabilities were computed with OLGA. The clones in this table, taken by TCRdb from immuneACCESS, are in-frame only. Not every clone is retained; where verified, under half of the shortfall comes from an unresolved V gene, and the cause of the rest is unknown. The D gene and trimming were derived from the DNA, and the V and J assignments and clone size from that table. The sample table lists some 2,500,000 clones, 85% to 95% of them with a count of one. Approximately 0.41% of the sample lies in the top ten.

V is pruned by 1 base and J by 0 bases, leaving 7 bases of the junction without a gene match. The germline V gene (reference sequence) specifies SEHNR as CDR1 and FQNEAQ as CDR2. The CDR3 has 19 amino acids, counting the end cysteine and phenylalanine. Only the CDR3 region is kept as DNA, spanning 57 bases read in frame from base 1. General study outcomes and caveats: Pairwise subsampling indicated that sequencing depth was expected to affect the degree of clonotype sharing among donors. Naive subsets generally had larger estimated clonotype richness than memory subsets. Because the study included a small number of donors, the genetic and exposure-history diversity represented was limited. Sharing across several donors was observed for about 5% of naive CD4, over 3% of naive CD8, 2% to 2.5% of memory CD4, and about 0.39% of memory CD8 clonotypes. Only blood was sampled, and tissue TCR repertoires likely differ from those in blood. Even with the large sequencing depth, rarefaction of the sorted-subset datasets indicated that sequencing was incomplete. Higher generation probabilities were observed for clonotypes shared by all four sorted-subset donors than for non-shared clonotypes.

Donors were healthy HIV-negative adults with no recently reported acute infections or vaccinations. Every donor was a Caucasian adult living in Nashville, Tennessee, USA. CD4+ T cells were enriched through magnetic negative selection, after which naive cells were positively selected on CD45RA and the remaining negative fraction served as the memory subset. After blood collection by leukapheresis, PBMCs were isolated using Ficoll-Histopaque density gradient centrifugation and then cryopreserved in the vapor phase of liquid nitrogen. Purity and quantity of every magnetically sorted T cell population were checked by analytical flow cytometry. Genomic DNA was isolated from each sorted fraction and quantified by UV absorbance on a Nanodrop 2000c.

Sequencing was carried out using naive CD4+ T cells from PBMCs. The label giving this sample's cell subset or site can be read as: CD45RA+ positively selected. The origin of this receptor is a man aged 18 to 29 in good health. Some clones in this sample may be carry-over from other donors' samples. The chain is made from TRBV7-9 and TRBJ2-2; 11 bases in between match TRBD2. Here is the DNA: TGTGCCAGCAGCTTAGGGAGGCTAGCGGGGGGATCGAACACCGGGGAGCTGTTTTTT. This is translated as CASSLGRLAGGSNTGELFF. The CDR3 plus the reference TRBV7-9 and TRBJ2-2 genes for the other parts give the full variable domain: DTGVSQNPRHKITKRGQNVTFRCDPISEHNRLYWYRQTLGQGPEFLTYFQNEAQLEKSRLLSDRFSAERPKGSFSTLEIQRTEQGDSAMYLCASSLGRLAGGSNTGELFFGEGSRLTVL.